The 20 T cell receptor beta chains listed next were all sequenced from one sample in a study of blood T cells in healthy people across ages. PCR was performed a second time for about 6 to 12 cycles using a sample-barcoded 5' primer and a J-beta primer mix. MiXCR was run by TCRdb on the 5' RACE reads, yielding one entry per CDR3 protein. The table records 1,500,000 or so distinct CDR3 sequences, about 42% of them present only once. The sequenced sample consisted of blood. These receptors were taken from a young woman in good health.

J is TRBJ2-1 and V is TRBV4-1; 7 bases map to TRBD2. V shed 3 bases, J shed 13 bases, and the junction held 12 bases outside the gene matches. The CDR3 extends over 14 amino acids. The germline V gene has CDR1 MGHRA and CDR2 YSYEKL. Written as DNA, the CDR3 is TGCGCCAGCAGCCACGGGGGGACCCAAGAGACCCAGTTCTTC. Translated: CASSHGGTQETQFF.

This clonotype was found a few times. The chain carries TRBV12-3 or TRBV12-4 and TRBJ1-1; 8 bases map to TRBD1. The CDR3 sequence is 16 residues long. With 6 bases clipped from V and 1 base from J, the junction kept 10 bases outside the gene matches. The CDR3 sequence is CASRAPGGPWNTEAFF. Here the CDR3 DNA reads TGTGCCAGCAGGGCCCCAGGGGGCCCTTGGAACACTGAAGCTTTCTTT.

This rearrangement joins TRBV5-1 to TRBJ1-4; D is possibly TRBD1 (5 bases). V was clipped by 1 base and J by 3 bases, with 10 bases between them. The CDR3 is 15 amino acids. Per germline, CDR1 SGHRS and CDR2 YFSETQ. The CDR3 reads CASSLLQGSNEKLFF. CDR3 coding DNA: TGCGCCAGCAGCTTGCTGCAGGGTTCTAATGAAAAACTGTTTTTT.

This rearrangement joins TRBV28 to TRBJ1-2; D remains unclear. This CDR3 region has 14 residues. Trimming left V 6 bases short and J 8 bases short, with 19 bases between. CDR1 MDHEN and CDR2 SYDVKM come from the germline V gene. The CDR3 sequence: CASRFSGGVGGYTF. The CDR3 DNA reads as TGTGCCAGCAGGTTCTCCGGCGGGGTTGGAGGCTACACCTTC.

This clonotype was counted only a few times. The chain employs TRBV12-3 or TRBV12-4 and TRBJ2-1; 11 positions agree with TRBD2. V shed 3 bases and J 8 bases; nucleotides not matched to a gene: 6. This CDR3 region has 15 residues. The CDR3 region has the DNA TGTGCCAGCAGTTTTACTAGCGGGAGCTTTGATGAGCAGTTCTTC. The encoded protein is CASSFTSGSFDEQFF.

The gene calls are TRBV21-1 and TRBJ2-3; the D segment call TRBD1 is taken from the table without a DNA check. TRBV21-1 is noted as a pseudogene. The CDR3 runs to 19 residues. In nucleotides, the CDR3 is TGTGCCAGCAGCAAAGACCCATATCCAGCAGGGTCCCGCACAGATACGCAGTATTTT. This translates into CASSKDPYPAGSRTDTQYF.

Comments on this clonotype: One junction end does not reproduce the germline sequence, and a read error may be involved. The V gene is TRBV27, the J gene TRBJ2-3; TRBD2 agrees at 10 bases. The germline V gene encodes CDR1 MNHEY and CDR2 SMNVEV (reference sequence). The CDR3 length is 17 residues. The CDR3, as DNA: TGTGTCAGCAGTTTATCAAGTTCAGCGGGGGGGGAAGCTACGCAGTATTTT. It yields the protein CVSSLSSSAGGEATQYF.

This clonotype was found a few times. This chain uses TRBV11-2 with TRBJ1-2; 7 bases line up with TRBD1. The ends lost 3 bases at V and 7 bases at J; junction bases unmatched: 5. The germline V gene has CDR1 SGHAT and CDR2 FQNNGV. This CDR3 spans 13 amino acids. CDR3 sequence reads: CASSFGGQSGYTF. The CDR3 coding sequence is TGTGCCAGCAGCTTCGGGGGACAGTCTGGCTACACCTTC.

This clonotype was recorded a few times. J is TRBJ2-1 and V is TRBV9; tentatively, D is TRBD2 (6 bases). The tail of the sequence fits TRBJ2-7 better, so the J call may be wrong. Germline CDR1 is SGDLS and CDR2 is YYNGEE. This CDR3 has 15 residues. The CDR3, as DNA: TGTGCCAGCAGCGTCCGGGACTTCCTTTACAATGAGCAGTACTTC. This encodes CASSVRDFLYNEQYF.

The chain uses TRBV6-5 and TRBJ2-5; TRBD1 might be the D (7 bases). CDR3 length: 15 residues. Germline CDR1 reads MNHEY; CDR2 reads SVGAGI. V lost 3 bases, J lost 5 bases, and 16 bases lay in between. CDR3 DNA: TGTGCCAGCAGTTATTTACAGGGGAGGATGGAGACCCAGTACTTC. Its translation: CASSYLQGRMETQYF.

This clonotype turned up a few times. The rearrangement joins TRBV7-2 to TRBJ2-5, with TRBD2 matching 8 bases. Trimming cost V 3 bases and J 3 bases; bases outside gene matches: 3. CDR3 length equals 14 residues. Germline values: CDR1 SGHTA, CDR2 FQGNSA. The DNA for the CDR3 is TGTGCCAGCAGCTTCTGGCGGGGGGAAGAGACCCAGTACTTC. The encoded protein is CASSFWRGEETQYF.

The rearrangement links TRBV20-1 to TRBJ1-2, with 8 bases aligning to TRBD1. This CDR3 region has 11 residues. Germline V CDR1 and CDR2: DFQATT, SNEGSKA (reference sequence). V shed 8 bases, J shed 8 bases, and the junction held 7 bases outside the gene matches. The CDR3 sequence is CSSGQGEGYTF. DNA of the CDR3: TGCAGTTCCGGACAGGGAGAAGGCTACACCTTC.

The CDR3 loop reads CASSPQGQITYEQYF. CDR3 nucleotide sequence: TGTGCCAGCAGTCCCCAGGGACAGATAACCTACGAGCAGTACTTC. The chain combines TRBV27 with TRBJ2-7, with 7 bases lining up with TRBD1. Germline trimming cut 5 bases from V and 2 bases from J; bases unmatched to any gene: 9. Germline CDR1 MNHEY, CDR2 SMNVEV (reference sequence). CDR3 length equals 15 residues.

As concerns this clonotype: An end of the junction does not agree with germline; a read error may underlie this. In DNA, the CDR3 is TGTGTCATCACCGCGGGGACAACCTATGGCTACACCTTC. Its protein product is CVITAGTTYGYTF. The chain recombines TRBV10-3 with TRBJ1-2; possibly TRBD1 for D (6 bases). The length of the CDR3 is 13 residues. Germline assignment: CDR1 ENHRY and CDR2 SYGVKD.

This chain joins TRBV20-1 and TRBJ1-2; 7 bases are shared with TRBD1. V lost 5 bases and J lost 1; bases outside the gene matches: 4. Per the germline V gene, CDR1 is DFQATT and CDR2 is SNEGSKA (reference sequence). The CDR3 length is 13 residues. This chain's CDR3 is CSALGQDNYGYTF. The CDR3 DNA follows: TGCAGTGCTCTTGGACAGGATAACTATGGCTACACCTTC.

The chain recombines TRBV12-3 or TRBV12-4 with TRBJ2-1; no clear D gene. Trimming left V 4 bases short and J 6 bases short, with 16 bases between. The CDR3 contains 15 residues. CDR3 amino acids: CASSSVWSGPNEQFF. CDR3 nucleotide sequence: TGTGCCAGCAGTTCGGTCTGGTCGGGTCCCAATGAGCAGTTCTTC.

The V call is TRBV9, the J call TRBJ2-1; TRBD2 agrees at 8 bases. Looked up from germline, CDR1 is SGDLS and CDR2 is YYNGEE. Losses at the gene ends were 6 bases for V and 2 bases for J; bases not matched to a gene: 10. The CDR3 runs 16 residues. The chain's CDR3 is CASNPGGSGAYNEQFF. CDR3 coding DNA: TGTGCCAGCAACCCCGGGGGTAGCGGGGCCTACAATGAGCAGTTCTTC.

This chain joins TRBV6-6 and TRBJ1-6, with unresolved D. This CDR3 has 13 residues. With 2 bases removed from V and 8 bases from J, the gap between germline ends came to 7 bases. CDR1 MNHNY and CDR2 SVGAGI come from the germline V gene (reference sequence). The CDR3 region has the DNA TGTGCCAGCAGTTACGGCAATGATTCACCCCTCCACTTT. Its protein product is CASSYGNDSPLHF.

This chain joins TRBV29-1 and TRBJ2-1; D possibly corresponds to TRBD1 (6 bases). The DNA end favors TRBJ2-7, so the J call may be wrong. The CDR3 contains 13 residues. Germline CDR1 SQVTM, CDR2 ANQGSEA. The CDR3 is CSVDAFGDNEQYF. The DNA for the CDR3 is TGCAGCGTTGACGCCTTTGGGGACAATGAGCAGTACTTC.

The rearrangement uses TRBV6-5 and TRBJ1-1, with TRBD1 matching over 8 bases. V shed 7 bases and J 0 bases; nucleotides not matched to a gene: 10. Germline V gene sequence: CDR1 MNHEY, CDR2 SVGAGI. This CDR3 has 16 amino acids. The CDR3 DNA follows: TGTGCCAGCAACTTTTCACCGACAGGGGTGAACACTGAAGCTTTCTTT. As protein: CASNFSPTGVNTEAFF.